The clone carrying this T cell receptor beta chain was recorded once. Its antigen is unidentified. Germline CDR1 SGHDN, CDR2 FVKESK. CDR3 length: 13 residues. Trimming took 0 bases from V and 6 from J, leaving 8 bases between them. This specimen comes from a study of OX40 agonist ivuxolimab in advanced cancers. Across the whole study: The treatment was a fully human IgG2 OX40 agonist, ivuxolimab. Whole-study findings and limits: The mean number of expanded clones was higher in CD8+ T cells than in CD4+.

A history of autoimmune disease or systemic immunosuppression excluded patients. The table came from immunoSEQ multiplex PCR; TCRdb's copy has only in-frame clones and leaves some out. This table has 65,000 to 95,000 clones, roughly 90% appearing once. The J gene is TRBJ1-2, the V gene TRBV14; D is unresolved. The TCR was taken from an adult with an advanced solid tumor such as melanoma, head and neck, liver or kidney cancer. The sequences come from CD4+ or CD8+ T cells sorted from blood, collected in a trial of the OX40 agonist ivuxolimab. CDR3 sequence (DNA): TGTGCCAGCAGCCAAGATCAAGTTAATGGCTACACCTTC. Its protein is CASSQDQVNGYTF.